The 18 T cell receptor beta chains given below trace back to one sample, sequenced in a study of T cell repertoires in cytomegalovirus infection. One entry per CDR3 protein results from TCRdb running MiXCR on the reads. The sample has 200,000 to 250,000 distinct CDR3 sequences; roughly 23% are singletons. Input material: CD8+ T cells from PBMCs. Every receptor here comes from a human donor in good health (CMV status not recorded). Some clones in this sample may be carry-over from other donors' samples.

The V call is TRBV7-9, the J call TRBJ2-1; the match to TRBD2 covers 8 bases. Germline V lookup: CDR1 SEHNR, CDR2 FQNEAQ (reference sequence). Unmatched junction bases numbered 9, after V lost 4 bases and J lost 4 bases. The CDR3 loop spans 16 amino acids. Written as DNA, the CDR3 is TGTGCCAGCAGCTCCCTAGGGAGCGGGGGTTACAATGAGCAGTTCTTC. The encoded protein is CASSSLGSGGYNEQFF.

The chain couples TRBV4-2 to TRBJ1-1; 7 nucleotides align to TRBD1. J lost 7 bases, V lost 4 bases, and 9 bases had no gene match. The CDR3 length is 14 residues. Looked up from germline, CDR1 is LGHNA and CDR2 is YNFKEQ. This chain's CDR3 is CASSPETGSIEAFF. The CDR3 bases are TGTGCCAGCAGCCCCGAGACAGGGAGTATTGAAGCTTTCTTT.

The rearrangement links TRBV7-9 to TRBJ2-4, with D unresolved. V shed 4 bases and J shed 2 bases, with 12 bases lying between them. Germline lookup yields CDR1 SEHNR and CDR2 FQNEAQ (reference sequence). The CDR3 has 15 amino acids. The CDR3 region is CASSSPLGSKNIQYF. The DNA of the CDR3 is TGTGCCAGCAGCTCACCGTTGGGTTCCAAAAACATTCAGTACTTC. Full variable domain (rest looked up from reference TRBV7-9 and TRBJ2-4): DTGVSQNPRHKITKRGQNVTFRCDPISEHNRLYWYRQTLGQGPEFLTYFQNEAQLEKSRLLSDRFSAERPKGSFSTLEIQRTEQGDSAMYLCASSSPLGSKNIQYFGAGTRLSVL.

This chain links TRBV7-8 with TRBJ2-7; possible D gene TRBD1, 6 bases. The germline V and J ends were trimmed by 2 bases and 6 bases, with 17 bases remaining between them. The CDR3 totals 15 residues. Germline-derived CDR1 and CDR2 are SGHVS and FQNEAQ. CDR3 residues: CASSLWDIGPGEQYF. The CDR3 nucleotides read TGTGCCAGCAGCTTATGGGACATAGGTCCTGGCGAGCAGTACTTC. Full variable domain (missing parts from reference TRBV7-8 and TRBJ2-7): GAGVSQSPRYKVAKRGQDVALRCDPISGHVSLFWYQQALGQGPEFLTYFQNEAQLDKSGLPSDRFFAERPEGSVSTLKIQRTQQEDSAVYLCASSLWDIGPGEQYFGPGTRLTVT.

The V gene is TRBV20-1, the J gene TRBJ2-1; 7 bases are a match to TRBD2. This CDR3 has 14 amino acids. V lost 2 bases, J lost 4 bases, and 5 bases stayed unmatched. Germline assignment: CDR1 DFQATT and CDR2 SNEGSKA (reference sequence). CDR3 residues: CSARSGLLYNEQFF. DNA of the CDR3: TGCAGTGCTAGATCGGGACTACTATACAATGAGCAGTTCTTC.

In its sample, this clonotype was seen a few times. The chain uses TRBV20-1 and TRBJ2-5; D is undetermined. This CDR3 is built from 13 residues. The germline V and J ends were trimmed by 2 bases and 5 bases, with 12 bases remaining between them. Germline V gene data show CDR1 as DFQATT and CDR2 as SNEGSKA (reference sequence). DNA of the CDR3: TGCAGTGCTAGATCCCAAGCTGGCGAGACCCAGTACTTC. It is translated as CSARSQAGETQYF.

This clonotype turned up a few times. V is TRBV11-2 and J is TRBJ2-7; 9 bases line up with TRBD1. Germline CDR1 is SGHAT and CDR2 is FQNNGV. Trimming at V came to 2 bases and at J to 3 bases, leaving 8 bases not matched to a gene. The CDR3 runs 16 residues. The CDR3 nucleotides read TGTGCCAGCAGCTTACTCCCTGGGACAGGGCTCTACGAGCAGTACTTC. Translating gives CASSLLPGTGLYEQYF.

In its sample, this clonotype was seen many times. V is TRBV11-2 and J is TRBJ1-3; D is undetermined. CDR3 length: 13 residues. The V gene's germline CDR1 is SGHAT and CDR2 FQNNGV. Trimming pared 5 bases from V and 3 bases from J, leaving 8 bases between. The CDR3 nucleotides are TGTGCCAGCAGCCGGACCGGTGGAAACACCATATATTTT. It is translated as CASSRTGGNTIYF. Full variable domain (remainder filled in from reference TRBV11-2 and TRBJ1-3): EAGVAQSPRYKIIEKRQSVAFWCNPISGHATLYWYQQILGQGPKLLIQFQNNGVVDDSQLPKDRFSAERLKGVDSTLKIQPAKLEDSAVYLCASSRTGGNTIYFGEGSWLTVV.

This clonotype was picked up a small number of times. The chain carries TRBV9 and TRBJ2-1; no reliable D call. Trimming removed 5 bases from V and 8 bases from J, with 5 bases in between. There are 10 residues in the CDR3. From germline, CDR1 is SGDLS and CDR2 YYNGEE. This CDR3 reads CASSDHEQFF. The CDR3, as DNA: TGTGCCAGCAGTGACCATGAGCAGTTCTTC.

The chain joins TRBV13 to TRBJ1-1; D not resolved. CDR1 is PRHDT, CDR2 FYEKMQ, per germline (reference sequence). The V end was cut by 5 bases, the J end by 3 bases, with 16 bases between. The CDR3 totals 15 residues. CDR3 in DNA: TGTGCCAGCAGCCCCGAAGGGTTGGGAGACACTGAAGCTTTCTTT. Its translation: CASSPEGLGDTEAFF.

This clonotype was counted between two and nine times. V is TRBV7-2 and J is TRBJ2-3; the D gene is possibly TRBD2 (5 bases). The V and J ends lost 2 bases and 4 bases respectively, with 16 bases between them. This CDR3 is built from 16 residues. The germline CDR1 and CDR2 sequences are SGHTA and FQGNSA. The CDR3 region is CASSLYSLALPDTQYF. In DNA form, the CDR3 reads TGTGCCAGCAGCTTATATAGTCTAGCCCTCCCAGATACGCAGTATTTT. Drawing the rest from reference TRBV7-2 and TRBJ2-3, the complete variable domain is GAGVSQSPSNKVTEKGKDVELRCDPISGHTALYWYRQSLGQGLEFLIYFQGNSAPDKSGLPSDRFSAERTGGSVSTLTIQRTQQEDSAVYLCASSLYSLALPDTQYFGPGTRLTVL.

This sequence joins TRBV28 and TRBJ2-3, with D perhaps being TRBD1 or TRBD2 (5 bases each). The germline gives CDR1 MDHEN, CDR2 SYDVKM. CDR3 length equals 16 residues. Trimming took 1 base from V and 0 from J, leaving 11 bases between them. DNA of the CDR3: TGTGCCAGCAGTTTATATCCGGGGCCCAGCACAGATACGCAGTATTTT. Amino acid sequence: CASSLYPGPSTDTQYF. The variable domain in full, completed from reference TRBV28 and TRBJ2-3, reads DVKVTQSSRYLVKRTGEKVFLECVQDMDHENMFWYRQDPGLGLRLIYFSYDVKMKEKGDIPEGYSVSREKKERFSLILESASTNQTSMYLCASSLYPGPSTDTQYFGPGTRLTVL.

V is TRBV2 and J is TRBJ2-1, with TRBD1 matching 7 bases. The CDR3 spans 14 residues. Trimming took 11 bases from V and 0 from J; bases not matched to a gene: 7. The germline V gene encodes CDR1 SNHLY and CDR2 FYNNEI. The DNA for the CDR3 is TGTGCCCTAATACAGGGGAGCTCCTACAATGAGCAGTTCTTC. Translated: CALIQGSSYNEQFF. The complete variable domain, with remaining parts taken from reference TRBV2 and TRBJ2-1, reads EPEVTQTPSHQVTQMGQEVILRCVPISNHLYFYWYRQILGQKVEFLVSFYNNEISEKSEIFDDQFSVERPDGSNFTLKIRSTKLEDSAMYFCALIQGSSYNEQFFGPGTRLTVL.

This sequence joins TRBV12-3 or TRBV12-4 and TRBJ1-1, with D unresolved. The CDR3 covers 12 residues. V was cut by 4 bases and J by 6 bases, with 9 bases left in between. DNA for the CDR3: TGTGCCAGCAGTTACGGTAGGGCTGAAGCTTTCTTT. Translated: CASSYGRAEAFF.

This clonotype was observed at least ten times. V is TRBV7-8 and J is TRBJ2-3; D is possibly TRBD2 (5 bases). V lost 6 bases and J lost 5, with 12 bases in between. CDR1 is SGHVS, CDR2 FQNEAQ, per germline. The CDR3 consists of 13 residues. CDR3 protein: CASSAGVEDTQYF. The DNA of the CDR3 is TGTGCCAGCAGTGCCGGGGTGGAAGATACGCAGTATTTT. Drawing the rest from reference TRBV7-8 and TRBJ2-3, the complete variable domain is GAGVSQSPRYKVAKRGQDVALRCDPISGHVSLFWYQQALGQGPEFLTYFQNEAQLDKSGLPSDRFFAERPEGSVSTLKIQRTQQEDSAVYLCASSAGVEDTQYFGPGTRLTVL.

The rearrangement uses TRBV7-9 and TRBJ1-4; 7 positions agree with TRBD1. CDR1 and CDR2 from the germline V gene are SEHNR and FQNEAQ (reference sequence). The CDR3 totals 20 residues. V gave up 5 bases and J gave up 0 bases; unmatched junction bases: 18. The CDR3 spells CASSPTPGQPTGATNEKLFF. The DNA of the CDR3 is TGTGCCAGCAGCCCAACCCCGGGACAGCCAACCGGGGCAACTAATGAAAAACTGTTTTTT.

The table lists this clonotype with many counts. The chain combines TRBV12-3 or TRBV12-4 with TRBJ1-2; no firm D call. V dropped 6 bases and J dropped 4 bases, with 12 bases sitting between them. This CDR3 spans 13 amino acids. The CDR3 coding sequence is TGTGCCAGCAGCCTCGGACGGTCCTATGGCTACACCTTC. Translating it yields CASSLGRSYGYTF.

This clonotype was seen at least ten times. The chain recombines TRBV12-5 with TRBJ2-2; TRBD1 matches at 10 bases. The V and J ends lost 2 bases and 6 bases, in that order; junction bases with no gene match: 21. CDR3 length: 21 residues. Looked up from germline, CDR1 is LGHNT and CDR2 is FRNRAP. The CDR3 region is CASGLPSLGTGELEGAGELFF. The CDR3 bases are TGTGCTAGTGGTTTGCCCTCCCTGGGGACAGGGGAATTGGAAGGGGCCGGGGAGCTGTTTTTT.